This T cell receptor beta chain comes out of a study of OX40 agonist ivuxolimab in advanced cancers. Study-level background: Among those enrolled, mean age was about 63 years (range roughly 20 to 80) and 70% to 85% were male.

Germline assignment: CDR1 SGHRS and CDR2 YFSETQ. This CDR3 is 14 amino acids long. Trimming took 0 bases from V and 5 from J, leaving 11 bases between them. TCRdb's copy holds only in-frame clones and misses some; the assay was immunoSEQ multiplex PCR. The profile shows fewer than 100,000 clones, around 89% of them singletons. As regards this clone: Its antigen is still unknown.

Overall study findings and caveats: Low normalized T-cell clonal expansion was also seen in some nonresponders. The 0.1-3.0 mg/kg partial responders had among the lowest clonal expansion.

The source was CD4+ or CD8+ T cells sorted from blood, collected in a trial of the OX40 agonist ivuxolimab. The chain employs TRBV5-1 and TRBJ1-1; D gene unclear. This TCR was recovered from an adult with an advanced solid tumor such as melanoma, head and neck, liver or kidney cancer. CDR3 sequence reads: CASSLGNEGTEAFF. The CDR3 DNA reads TGCGCCAGCAGCTTGGGGAATGAGGGAACTGAAGCTTTCTTT.